The present T cell receptor (beta chain) was sequenced within a study of radiation and T cells in renal cell carcinoma. Clones were read by immunoSEQ multiplex PCR, and TCRdb kept only the in-frame ones, dropping some. The sample carries tens of thousands of clones, 70% to 80% recorded once. V lost 0 bases to trimming and J lost 8 bases; unmatched junction nucleotides: 6. There are 15 residues in the CDR3. CDR1 and CDR2 (germline): MNHNS, SASEGT. The sample's time point: blood 2 weeks post-SBRT. Treatment specified: 15 Gy SBRT to primary tumor, nephrectomy 4 weeks later. Clear cell pathology was present in this patient's renal cell carcinoma.

Sequenced here: blood, sampled from a patient whose treatment included radiotherapy and nephrectomy. The TCR sequence derives from a man in his fifties or sixties with renal cell carcinoma. The J gene is TRBJ2-1, the V gene TRBV6-1, with 8 positions matching TRBD1. The CDR3 coding sequence is TGTGCCAGCAGTGAAGCGGCGACAGGGGCTCATGAGCAGTTCTTC. Its protein is CASSEAATGAHEQFF.